The 2 T cell receptor beta chains below all came from one sample that was sequenced in a study of tumor and adjacent non-tumor tissue in lung cancer. Three rounds of nested PCR, following a modified ARM-PCR protocol, produced the TCRbeta library. TCRdb re-called the multiplex PCR reads with MiXCR, one entry per CDR3 protein. The sample shows about 140,000 distinct CDR3 sequences, around two thirds of them seen only once. No cell sorting was done before RNA was extracted from the tissue. What was sequenced was lung tumor tissue. These receptors were collected from a man aged 60 to 75 with small cell lung cancer.

The chain carries TRBV6-1 and TRBJ1-5; D is unclear. The germline V gene has CDR1 MNHNS and CDR2 SASEGT. The CDR3 contains 13 residues. Deletions cut 1 base from V and 5 bases from J, with 6 bases between. The CDR3 region is CASSEDADQPQHF. As DNA, the CDR3 is TGTGCCAGCAGTGAAGATGCGGATCAGCCCCAGCATTTT.

With respect to this clonotype: One end of the junction is discordant with germline, which a read error may explain. V gene TRBV5-1 combines with J gene TRBJ2-2; D ambiguous. Germline lookup yields CDR1 SGHRS and CDR2 YFSETQ. CDR3 length: 14 amino acids. CDR3 loop: CASSSRPGTGELFF. CDR3 bases: TGTGCCAGCAGCTCGAGACCTGGAACCGGGGAGCTGTTTTTT.